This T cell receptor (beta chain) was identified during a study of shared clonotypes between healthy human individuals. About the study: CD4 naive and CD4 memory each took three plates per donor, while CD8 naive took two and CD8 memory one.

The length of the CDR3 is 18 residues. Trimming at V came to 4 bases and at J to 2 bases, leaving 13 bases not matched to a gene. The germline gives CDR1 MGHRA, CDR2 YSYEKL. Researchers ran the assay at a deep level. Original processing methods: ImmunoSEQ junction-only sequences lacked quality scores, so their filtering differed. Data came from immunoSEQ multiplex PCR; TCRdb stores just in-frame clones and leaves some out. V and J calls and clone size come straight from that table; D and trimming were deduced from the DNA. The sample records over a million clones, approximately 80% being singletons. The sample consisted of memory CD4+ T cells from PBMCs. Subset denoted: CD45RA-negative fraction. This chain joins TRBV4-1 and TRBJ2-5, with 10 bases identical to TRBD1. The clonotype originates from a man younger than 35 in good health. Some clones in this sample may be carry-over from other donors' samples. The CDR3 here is CASSLFSPGQGSQETQYF. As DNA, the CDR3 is TGCGCCAGCAGCCTTTTTTCGCCGGGACAGGGGTCGCAAGAGACCCAGTACTTC.